This TCR beta chain was identified in a study of OX40 agonist ivuxolimab in advanced cancers. Overall study: Among those enrolled, mean age was 60 years (range roughly 20 to 85) and 75% to 90% were male.

This clone was counted a single time. J gave up 3 bases and V 6 bases, and 7 bases lay outside the gene matches. The germline V gene encodes CDR1 MNHNS and CDR2 SASEGT. The CDR3 totals 15 residues. The protocol was immunoSEQ multiplex PCR, while the TCRdb copy is restricted to in-frame clones and leaves out a portion. The table records about 61,000 clones, 82% of them present only once. The specimen was CD4+ or CD8+ T cells sorted from blood, collected in a trial of the OX40 agonist ivuxolimab. The genes are TRBV6-1 and TRBJ2-1; 8 bases are a match to TRBD1. The sequence derives from an adult with an advanced solid tumor such as melanoma, head and neck, liver or kidney cancer. Here the CDR3 DNA reads TGTGCCAGCAGCCCGGGACAGGACCACTACAATGAGCAGTTCTTC. Its protein is CASSPGQDHYNEQFF.